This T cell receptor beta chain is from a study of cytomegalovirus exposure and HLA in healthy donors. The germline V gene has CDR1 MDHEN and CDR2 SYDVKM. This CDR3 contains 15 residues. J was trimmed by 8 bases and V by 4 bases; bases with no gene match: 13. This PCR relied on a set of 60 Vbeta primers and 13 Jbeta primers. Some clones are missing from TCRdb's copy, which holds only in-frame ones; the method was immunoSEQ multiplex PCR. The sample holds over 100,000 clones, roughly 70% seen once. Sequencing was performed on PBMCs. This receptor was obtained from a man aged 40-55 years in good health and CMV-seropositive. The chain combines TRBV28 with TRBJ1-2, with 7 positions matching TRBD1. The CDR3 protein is CASSSSDRPSGGYTF. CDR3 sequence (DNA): TGTGCCAGCAGTTCATCGGACAGGCCGTCGGGCGGCTACACCTTC.